This T cell receptor beta chain was identified during a study of blood T cell repertoires in COVID-19 (TCRdb year 2020). For the study in its entirety: Samples from collaborators originated in the United States, Italy and Spain and spanned both the acute and convalescent phases of COVID-19. The repertoires were made available in a free public database intended to serve as a resource for research on the immune response to SARS-CoV-2. A de-identified subject ID, COVID-19 status, age in years and sex were almost always included in the sample metadata. Where available, HLA class I and class II types were taken from metadata supplied by the sample provider and were not determined by assay-based typing. The material from the prospective study consisted of cDNA or gDNA derived from T cells, B-cell-depleted T cells, or PBMCs. The dataset comprised deeply sampled blood TCRbeta repertoires from subjects exposed to, actively infected with, or recovered from COVID-19. Samples came from the ongoing ImmuneRACE study (first 160 participants) plus 1,254 subjects from 6 global collaborators.

TCRbeta CDR3 regions were amplified from genomic DNA by means of the immunoSEQ Assay, a bias-controlled multiplex PCR. On the authors' methods: The number of nucleated cells in each sample was estimated from the amplification of reference gene primers within the assay. To quantify the absolute abundance of each unique TCRbeta CDR3 rearrangement, sequence reads were collapsed and filtered. For each sample, productive Simpson clonality was calculated by taking the square root of Simpson's diversity index across productive rearrangements. Not all clones reach the TCRdb copy of this immuneACCESS table, which keeps in-frame sequences only. Checked studies attribute under half of the gap to unresolved V genes and leave the rest unexplained. The V and J calls and clone size were taken over from that table, and D and trimming were inferred from the DNA. The table for this sample lists around 270,000 clones; approximately 89% of them were counted only once. The ten largest clones take up 3% to 3.5% of the sample.

What the research found in general, with its limitations: Clinical and demographic metadata were provided uncurated, with the amount varying by source and participant.

A word on this clone: Its antigen is unknown. Per-nucleotide qualities are absent, and no much larger clonotype sits a single base away.

Reading the germline V gene (reference sequence) gives CDR1 SEHNR and CDR2 FQNEAQ. Its CDR3 holds 16 amino acids, cysteine through phenylalanine. Just the 48-base CDR3 DNA is kept, in frame starting at base 1. Between the V and J ends, shortened by 5 bases and 9 bases respectively, the junction contains 23 bases. Participants in the prospective study were enrolled through a virtual design, were aged about 18 to 100 years, and lived in about two dozen United States geographic areas. In the prospective study, cohorts were assigned on the basis of participant-reported clinical history obtained from a screening survey and a study questionnaire. Exposed participants had been in contact with someone with a PCR-confirmed or clinician-diagnosed COVID-19 case within 2 weeks of study entry. Each participant in the prospective study had whole blood, serum and a nasopharyngeal or oropharyngeal swab collected by mobile phlebotomists. Over a 2-month period, participants in the prospective study had the option of providing additional blood draws and questionnaires. Before DNA extraction, prospective study blood samples were shipped either frozen or at room temperature.

Recombination linked TRBV7-9 to TRBJ2-1, and the D gene may be TRBD1, 5 bases matching. This receptor was taken from a woman aged 40-49 years who had been exposed to COVID-19. Specimen: PBMCs or T cells enriched from blood (not recorded which). The DNA sequence is TGTGCCAGCAGCGTAAAAGGACCTCAGGGTAGGGGTGAGCAGTTCTTC. Its coded protein is CASSVKGPQGRGEQFF. Full variable domain (CDR3 extended with the reference TRBV7-9 and TRBJ2-1 proteins): DTGVSQNPRHKITKRGQNVTFRCDPISEHNRLYWYRQTLGQGPEFLTYFQNEAQLEKSRLLSDRFSAERPKGSFSTLEIQRTEQGDSAMYLCASSVKGPQGRGEQFFGPGTRLTVL.